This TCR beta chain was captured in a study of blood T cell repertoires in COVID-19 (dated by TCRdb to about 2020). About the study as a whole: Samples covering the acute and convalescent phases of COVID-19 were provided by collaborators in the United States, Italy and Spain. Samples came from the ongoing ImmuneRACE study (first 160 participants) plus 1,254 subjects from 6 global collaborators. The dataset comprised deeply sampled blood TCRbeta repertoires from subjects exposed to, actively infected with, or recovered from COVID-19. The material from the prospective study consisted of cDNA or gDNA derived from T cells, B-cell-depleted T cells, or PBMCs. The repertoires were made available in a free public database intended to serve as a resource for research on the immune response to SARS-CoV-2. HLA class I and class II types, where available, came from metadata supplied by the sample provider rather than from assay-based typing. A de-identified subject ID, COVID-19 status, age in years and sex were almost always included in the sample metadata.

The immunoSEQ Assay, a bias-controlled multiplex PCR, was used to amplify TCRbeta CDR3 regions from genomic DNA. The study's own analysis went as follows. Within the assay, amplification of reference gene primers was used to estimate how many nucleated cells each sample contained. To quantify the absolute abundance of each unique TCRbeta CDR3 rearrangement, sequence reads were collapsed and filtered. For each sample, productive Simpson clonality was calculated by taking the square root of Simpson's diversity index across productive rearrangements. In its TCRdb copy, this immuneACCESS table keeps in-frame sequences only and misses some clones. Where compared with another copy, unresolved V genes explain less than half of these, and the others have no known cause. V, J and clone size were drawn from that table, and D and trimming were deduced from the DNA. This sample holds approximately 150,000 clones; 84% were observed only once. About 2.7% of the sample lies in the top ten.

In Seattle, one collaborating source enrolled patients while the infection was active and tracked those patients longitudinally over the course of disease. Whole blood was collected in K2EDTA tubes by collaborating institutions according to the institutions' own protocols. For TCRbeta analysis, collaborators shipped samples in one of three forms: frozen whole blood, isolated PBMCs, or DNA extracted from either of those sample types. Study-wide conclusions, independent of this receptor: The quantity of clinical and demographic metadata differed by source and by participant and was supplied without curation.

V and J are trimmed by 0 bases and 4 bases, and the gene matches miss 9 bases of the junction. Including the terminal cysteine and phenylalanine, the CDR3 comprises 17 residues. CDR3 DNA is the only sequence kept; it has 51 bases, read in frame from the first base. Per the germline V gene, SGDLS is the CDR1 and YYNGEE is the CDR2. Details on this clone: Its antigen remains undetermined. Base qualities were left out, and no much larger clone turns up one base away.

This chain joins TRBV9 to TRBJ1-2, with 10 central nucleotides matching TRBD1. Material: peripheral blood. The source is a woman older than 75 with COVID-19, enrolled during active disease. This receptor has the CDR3 CASSVEPTGGFVYGYTF. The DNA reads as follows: TGTGCCAGCAGCGTAGAACCGACAGGGGGCTTTGTCTATGGCTACACCTTC.